The TCR beta chain described here comes from a study of CD8+ T cells in alopecia areata. Study results and limitations: Resident alphabeta T cells of normal skin are also sequenced in scalp samples. Compared with mice, patients displayed less clear TCR sharing, possibly for HLA-related reasons.

TCR sequencing used cDNA made by reverse transcription of extracted RNA. The repertoire was sequenced with immunoSEQ multiplex PCR; TCRdb's copy has only in-frame clones and lacks some. The sample consists of roughly 120,000 clones, roughly two fifths of them appearing once. For this clone: Its cognate antigen is unknown.

Punch biopsies of lesional scalp, plus peripheral blood, were taken from alopecia areata patients. Researchers picked out CD4+ and CD8+ T cells from PBMCs by sorting. This CDR3 region has 14 residues. The germline CDR1 and CDR2 sequences are SEHNR and FQNEAQ (reference sequence). With 4 bases removed from V and 2 bases from J, the gap between germline ends came to 12 bases. Specimen: CD4+ T cells sorted from blood. The sequence came from a human donor with alopecia areata. V is TRBV7-9 and J is TRBJ2-7, with D tentatively TRBD1 or TRBD2 (5 bases each). The DNA of the CDR3 is TGTGCCAGCAGCTCCGGGACCGAAACCTACGAGCAGTACTTC. Its translation is CASSSGTETYEQYF.